The rows below give T cell receptor beta chains drawn from one sample of a study of shared clonotypes between healthy human individuals. The data were produced by immunoSEQ multiplex PCR, yet TCRdb's version contains in-frame clones alone and is incomplete. The top ten clones hold 0.13% of a sample with some 2,000,000 clones, around 95% of them seen once. Sequencing was carried out using naive CD4+ T cells sorted from blood. Source of these receptors: a man younger than 35 in good health. Both conserved end residues are part of each CDR3. The D gene is left open where the match is weak. Not all rows give a size; the values are once, few, many and, for expanded clones, a class.

D gene	J gene	clone size	V gene	CDR3 protein	CDR3 DNA
-	TRBJ1-5	-	TRBV19	CASNGGHNQPQHF	TGTGCCAGTAATGGGGGGCACAATCAGCCCCAGCATTTT
-	TRBJ1-2	-	TRBV10-3	CAISEGSGYGYTF	TGTGCCATCAGTGAGGGGTCCGGCTATGGCTACACCTTC
-	TRBJ2-3	-	TRBV5-1	CASSPPISGDLTDTQYF	TGCGCCAGCAGCCCCCCCATCTCAGGGGACCTCACAGATACGCAGTATTTT
-	TRBJ1-2	-	TRBV6-5	CASGFREHGYTF	TGTGCCAGCGGGTTCAGGGAGCATGGCTACACCTTC
TRBD1	TRBJ2-7	once	TRBV4-3	CASSQDLWTGAVHEQYF	TGCGCCAGCAGCCAAGATCTATGGACAGGGGCTGTCCACGAGCAGTACTTC
-	TRBJ1-2	-	TRBV28	CASRPRLYGYTF	TGTGCCAGCAGACCCCGACTCTATGGCTACACCTTC
-	TRBJ1-5	-	TRBV4-1	CASSQIQFGNQPQHF	TGCGCCAGCAGCCAAATACAGTTTGGGAATCAGCCCCAGCATTTT
TRBD2	TRBJ2-5	-	TRBV11-2	CASSEGTSGRVKTQYF	TGTGCCAGCAGCGAGGGGACTAGCGGGAGAGTAAAGACCCAGTACTTC
-	TRBJ2-2	-	TRBV18	CASSQVTPNTGELFF	TGTGCCAGCTCACAGGTGACACCGAACACCGGGGAGCTGTTTTTT
TRBD1	TRBJ2-7	-	TRBV4-1	CASSQDVAGTGVSEQYF	TGCGCCAGCAGCCAAGATGTGGCCGGGACAGGGGTCTCCGAGCAGTACTTC
-	TRBJ2-1	-	TRBV9	CASSVGTATYNEQFF	TGTGCCAGCAGCGTCGGGACGGCTACCTACAATGAGCAGTTCTTC
-	TRBJ1-1	once	TRBV6-5	CASSYRGGVHTEAFF	TGTGCCAGCAGTTACCGCGGGGGTGTGCACACTGAAGCTTTCTTT
TRBD2	TRBJ2-1	-	TRBV11-2	CASSSSGRVHNEQFF	TGTGCCAGCAGCTCTAGCGGGAGGGTTCACAATGAGCAGTTCTTC
TRBD1	TRBJ1-2	-	TRBV2	CASQRQGQNYGYTF	TGTGCCAGCCAGAGACAGGGGCAGAACTATGGCTACACCTTC
-	TRBJ2-5	few	TRBV5-6	CASSLRETQYF	TGTGCCAGCAGCTTGAGGGAGACCCAGTACTTC
-	TRBJ2-3	-	TRBV6-4	CASSDSGRGDTQYF	TGTGCCAGCAGTGACTCAGGCAGGGGTGATACGCAGTATTTT
-	TRBJ1-5	-	TRBV2	CATSSEFNQPQHF	TGTGCCACCTCCTCAGAATTCAATCAGCCCCAGCATTTT
TRBD1	TRBJ1-2	-	TRBV30	CAEQTPGQGASGGYGYTF	TGTGCCGAACAGACTCCGGGACAGGGGGCATCCGGCGGCTATGGCTACACCTTC
-	TRBJ2-7	-	TRBV12-5	CASGLLTPTGATYEQYF	TGTGCTAGTGGCCTGTTGACCCCAACGGGGGCGACCTACGAGCAGTACTTC
-	TRBJ1-2	-	TRBV6-5	CASKSTVVYGYTF	TGTGCCAGCAAATCGACCGTCGTCTATGGCTACACCTTC
TRBD2	TRBJ2-3	-	TRBV30	CAWSLDLAGGDTQYF	TGTGCCTGGAGCCTGGACCTAGCGGGAGGAGATACGCAGTATTTT
TRBD1	TRBJ2-7	-	TRBV10-3	CAISELGQGAREQYF	TGTGCCATCAGTGAGCTCGGACAGGGGGCCCGGGAGCAGTACTTC
-	TRBJ1-4	few	TRBV19	CASSIGQQNEKLFF	TGTGCCAGTAGTATCGGACAGCAGAATGAAAAACTGTTTTTT
-	TRBJ2-7	-	TRBV11-2	CASSLEEGAFYEQYF	TGTGCCAGCAGCTTAGAAGAGGGAGCGTTCTACGAGCAGTACTTC
-	TRBJ1-5	-	TRBV10-3	CAISDYRDQPQHF	TGTGCCATCAGTGATTACAGGGATCAGCCCCAGCATTTT
-	TRBJ2-2	-	TRBV18	CASSPGRKNTGELFF	TGTGCCAGCTCACCGGGCCGGAAGAACACCGGGGAGCTGTTTTTT
-	TRBJ1-2	-	TRBV6-1	CASSERGDTNYGYTF	TGTGCCAGCAGTGAAAGGGGTGATACTAACTATGGCTACACCTTC
TRBD1	TRBJ1-2	-	TRBV6-5	CATAGDREGYTF	TGTGCCACCGCGGGGGACAGGGAGGGCTACACCTTC
-	TRBJ1-2	few	TRBV30	CAWSVNLRGNGYTF	TGTGCCTGGAGTGTCAACCTCAGGGGAAATGGCTACACCTTC
TRBD1	TRBJ1-1	-	TRBV5-8	CASSSGQAYMNTEAFF	TGTGCCAGCAGCTCGGGACAGGCATACATGAACACTGAAGCTTTCTTT
-	TRBJ2-2	-	TRBV5-1	CASSFGQNTGELFF	TGCGCCAGCAGCTTTGGACAAAACACCGGGGAGCTGTTTTTT
TRBD1	TRBJ1-2	-	TRBV29-1	CSFSQGVNYGYTF	TGCAGCTTCTCCCAGGGGGTCAACTATGGCTACACCTTC
-	TRBJ1-1	-	TRBV28	CASRLTYSGTEAFF	TGTGCCAGCAGATTGACCTACTCGGGAACTGAAGCTTTCTTT
-	TRBJ1-5	-	TRBV28	CASTGVEYREQPQHF	TGTGCCAGCACCGGAGTTGAGTACAGGGAGCAGCCCCAGCATTTT
TRBD1	TRBJ1-2	-	TRBV6-5	CASSLNGQGTYGYTF	TGTGCCAGCAGCCTCAACGGACAGGGCACATATGGCTACACCTTC
TRBD2	TRBJ2-3	once	TRBV11-2	CASSFGLAGGTDTQYF	TGTGCCAGCAGCTTCGGACTAGCGGGGGGCACAGATACGCAGTATTTT
-	TRBJ2-6	-	TRBV5-1	CASSSGQPGANVLTF	TGCGCCAGCAGCTCTGGACAGCCTGGGGCCAACGTCCTGACTTTC